The clone carrying this T cell receptor beta chain was counted only a few times. Its antigen remains unknown. For the second PCR, which ran for 7 to 11 cycles, a sample-barcoded 5' primer and a J-beta primer mix were used. A single record per CDR3 protein comes from TCRdb applying MiXCR to the 5' RACE reads. Of roughly 1.6 million distinct CDR3 sequences in the sample, almost 35% were seen once. The data were taken from a study of blood T cells in healthy people across ages. General study findings and limits: PBMC samples, being unsorted, prevented any conclusive comparison of naive and antigen-experienced cells.

CDR3 length: 13 residues. The ends were cut back, 5 bases at V and 4 bases at J, with 11 bases in the middle. Germline-derived CDR1 and CDR2 are SEHNR and FQNEAQ (reference sequence). This receptor was identified in a woman in her twenties or thirties in good health. The V gene is TRBV7-9, the J gene TRBJ1-1; D is perhaps TRBD1 (6 bases). Material: blood. CDR3 amino acids: CASSTGGSTEAFF. The CDR3 bases are TGTGCCAGCAGCACGGGGGGCAGCACTGAAGCTTTCTTT.